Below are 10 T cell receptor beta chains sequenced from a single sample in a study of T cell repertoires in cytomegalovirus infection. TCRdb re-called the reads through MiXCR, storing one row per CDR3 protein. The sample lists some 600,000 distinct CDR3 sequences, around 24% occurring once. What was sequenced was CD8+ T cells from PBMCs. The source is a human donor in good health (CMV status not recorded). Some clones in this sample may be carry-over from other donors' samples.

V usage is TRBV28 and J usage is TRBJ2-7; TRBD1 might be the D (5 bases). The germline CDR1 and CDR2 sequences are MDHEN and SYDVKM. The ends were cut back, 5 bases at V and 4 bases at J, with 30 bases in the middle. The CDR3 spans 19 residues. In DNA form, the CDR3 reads TGTGCCAGCAGTGATAGGGCAGGGAAGTCGGAATTTCGTGGGTACGAGCAGTACGTC. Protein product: CASSDRAGKSEFRGYEQYV.

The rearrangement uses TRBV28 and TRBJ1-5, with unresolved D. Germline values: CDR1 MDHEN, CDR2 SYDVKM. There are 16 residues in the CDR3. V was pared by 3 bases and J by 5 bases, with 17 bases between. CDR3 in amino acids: CASSLRERGPDQPQHF. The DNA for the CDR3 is TGTGCCAGCAGTTTGAGAGAGCGAGGACCGGATCAGCCCCAGCATTTT.

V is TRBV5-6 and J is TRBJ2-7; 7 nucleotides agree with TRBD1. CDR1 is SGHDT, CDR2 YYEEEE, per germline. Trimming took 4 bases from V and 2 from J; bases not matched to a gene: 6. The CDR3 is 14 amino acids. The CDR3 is CASSADRLPYEQYV. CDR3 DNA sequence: TGTGCCAGCAGCGCGGACAGGCTTCCCTACGAGCAGTACGTC.

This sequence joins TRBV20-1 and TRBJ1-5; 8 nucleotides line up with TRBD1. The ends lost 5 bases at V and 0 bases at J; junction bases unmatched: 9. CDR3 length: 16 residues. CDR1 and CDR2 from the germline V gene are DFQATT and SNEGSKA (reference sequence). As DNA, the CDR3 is TGCAGTGCTCAAACAGGGGGACAATATAGCAATCAGCCCCAGCATTTT. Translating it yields CSAQTGGQYSNQPQHF.

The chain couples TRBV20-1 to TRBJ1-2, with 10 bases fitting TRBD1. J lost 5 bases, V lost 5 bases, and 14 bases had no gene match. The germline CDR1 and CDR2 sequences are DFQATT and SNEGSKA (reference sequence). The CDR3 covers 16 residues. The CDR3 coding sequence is TGCAGTGCTCCGGGACAGGGGAGGGGGCAACCTTATGGCTACACCTTC. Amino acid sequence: CSAPGQGRGQPYGYTF.

CDR3 in amino acids: CSAVNTGTGNQPQHF. The CDR3 nucleotides read TGCAGTGCAGTAAACACCGGGACAGGTAATCAGCCCCAGCATTTT. The rearrangement joins TRBV20-1 to TRBJ1-5; the match to TRBD1 covers 8 bases. The CDR3 has 15 residues. After removal of 6 bases from V and 4 bases from J, the junction contained 11 bases not matched to a gene. Germline-derived CDR1 and CDR2 are DFQATT and SNEGSKA (reference sequence).

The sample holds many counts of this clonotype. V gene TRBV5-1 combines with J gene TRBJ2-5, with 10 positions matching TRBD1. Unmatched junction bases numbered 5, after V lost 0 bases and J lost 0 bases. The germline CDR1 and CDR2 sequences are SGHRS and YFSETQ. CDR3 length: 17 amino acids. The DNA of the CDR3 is TGCGCCAGCAGCTTGGAGGACAGGGGGTCATACCAAGAGACCCAGTACTTC. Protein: CASSLEDRGSYQETQYF.

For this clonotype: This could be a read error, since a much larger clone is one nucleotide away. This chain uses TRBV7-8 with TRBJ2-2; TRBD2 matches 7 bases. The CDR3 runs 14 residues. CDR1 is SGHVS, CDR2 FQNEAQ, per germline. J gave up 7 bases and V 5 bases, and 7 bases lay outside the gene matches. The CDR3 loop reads CASSPTSRIGELFF. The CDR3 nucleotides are TGTGCCAGCAGCCCGACTAGCCGCATCGGGGAGCTGTTTTTT.

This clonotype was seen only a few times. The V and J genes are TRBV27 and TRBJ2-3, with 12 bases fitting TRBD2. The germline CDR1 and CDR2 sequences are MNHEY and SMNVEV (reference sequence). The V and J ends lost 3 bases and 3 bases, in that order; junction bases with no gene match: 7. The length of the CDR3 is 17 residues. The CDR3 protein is CASSFTPLAGGTDTQYF. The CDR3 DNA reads TGTGCCAGCAGTTTCACCCCGCTAGCGGGGGGGACAGATACGCAGTATTTT.

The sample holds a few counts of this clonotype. CDR3 protein: CASSEWRGTTDTQYF. CDR3 in DNA: TGTGCCAGCAGTGAATGGCGGGGGACCACAGATACGCAGTATTTT. J is TRBJ2-3 and V is TRBV2, with 7 bases matching TRBD2. V shed 2 bases, J shed 2 bases, and the junction held 4 bases outside the gene matches. CDR1 SNHLY and CDR2 FYNNEI come from the germline V gene. The CDR3 spans 15 residues. Combining the CDR3 with reference TRBV2 and TRBJ2-3 gives the whole variable domain EPEVTQTPSHQVTQMGQEVILRCVPISNHLYFYWYRQILGQKVEFLVSFYNNEISEKSEIFDDQFSVERPDGSNFTLKIRSTKLEDSAMYFCASSEWRGTTDTQYFGPGTRLTVL.